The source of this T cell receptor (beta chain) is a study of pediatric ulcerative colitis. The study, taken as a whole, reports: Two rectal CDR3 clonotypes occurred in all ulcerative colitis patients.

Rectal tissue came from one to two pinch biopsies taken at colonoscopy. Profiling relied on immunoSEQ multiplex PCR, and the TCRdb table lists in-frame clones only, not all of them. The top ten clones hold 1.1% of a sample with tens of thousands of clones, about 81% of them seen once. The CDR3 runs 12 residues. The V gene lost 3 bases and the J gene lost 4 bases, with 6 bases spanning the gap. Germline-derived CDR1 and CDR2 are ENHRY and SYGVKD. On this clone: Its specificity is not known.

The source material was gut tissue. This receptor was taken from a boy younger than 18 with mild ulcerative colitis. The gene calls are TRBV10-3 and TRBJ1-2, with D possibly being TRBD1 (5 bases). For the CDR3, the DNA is TGTGCCATCAGTGACCAGGGCTATGGCTACACCTTC. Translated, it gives CAISDQGYGYTF.